Listed below are T cell receptor beta chains from one sample, sequenced in a study of T cell responses to AZD1222 COVID-19 vaccine. The assay was immunoSEQ multiplex PCR, and TCRdb's table has in-frame clones only and misses some. Of roughly 150,000 clones listed, roughly 94% were seen once; the top ten hold 4% to 5.5%. The specimen was peripheral blood, collected 28 days after the second AZD1222 dose. The origin of the receptors is an adult who received the AZD1222 COVID-19 vaccine. Each CDR3 is given with its conserved first and last residue. The D gene is left open where the match is weak. Size is omitted from some rows. Given values are once, few, many or a class for expanded clones.

D gene: TRBD1; clone size: .; J gene: TRBJ1-1; V gene: TRBV30; CDR3 DNA: TGTGCCGGCTCCGTATTTGACAGGGCCACTGAAGCTTTCTTT; CDR3 protein: CAGSVFDRATEAFF
D gene: TRBD2; clone size: .; J gene: TRBJ2-3; V gene: TRBV3-1/TRBV3-2; CDR3 DNA: TGTGCCAGCAGCCGCGGGGGAGGCGGGCCAATAGATACGCAGTATTTT; CDR3 protein: CASSRGGGGPIDTQYF
D gene: .; clone size: .; J gene: TRBJ1-1; V gene: TRBV15; CDR3 DNA: TGTGCCACCAGCTATGACAGTAAGGCTGAAGCTTTCTTT; CDR3 protein: CATSYDSKAEAFF
D gene: TRBD1; clone size: .; J gene: TRBJ2-2; V gene: TRBV5-1; CDR3 DNA: TGCGCCAGCAGCTTCCAGGGGGAAGGCACCGGGGAGCTGTTTTTT; CDR3 protein: CASSFQGEGTGELFF
D gene: .; clone size: .; J gene: TRBJ1-5; V gene: TRBV12-2; CDR3 DNA: TGTGCAAGTCGCCGTCGGGACCCACGCCCGCCCCAGCATTTT; CDR3 protein: CASRRRDPRPPQHF
D gene: .; clone size: few; J gene: TRBJ1-5; V gene: TRBV27; CDR3 DNA: TGTGCCAGCAGTCCCCGGCCCGACACCAATCAGCCCCAGCATTTT; CDR3 protein: CASSPRPDTNQPQHF
D gene: .; clone size: .; J gene: TRBJ2-7; V gene: TRBV7-9; CDR3 DNA: TGTGCCAGCAGCCCTGATAGGGGGTACGAGCAGTACTTC; CDR3 protein: CASSPDRGYEQYF
D gene: TRBD1; clone size: .; J gene: TRBJ2-7; V gene: TRBV29-1; CDR3 DNA: TGCAGCGTGAGGACAGGGGGGATCGGTGAGCAGTACTTC; CDR3 protein: CSVRTGGIGEQYF
D gene: TRBD2; clone size: .; J gene: TRBJ2-3; V gene: TRBV4-2; CDR3 DNA: TGTGCCAGCAGCCAAGATGTTGGTGGGACTAGATTTGCAGATACGCAGTATTTT; CDR3 protein: CASSQDVGGTRFADTQYF
D gene: .; clone size: once; J gene: TRBJ2-5; V gene: TRBV3-1/TRBV3-2; CDR3 DNA: TGTGCCAGCAGCCAAGGTGGGGGAGAGACCCAGTACTTC; CDR3 protein: CASSQGGGETQYF
D gene: .; clone size: .; J gene: TRBJ1-6; V gene: TRBV6-5; CDR3 DNA: TGTGCCAGCAGTTCCCGGACTTCCTATAATTCACCCCTCCACTTT; CDR3 protein: CASSSRTSYNSPLHF
D gene: TRBD1; clone size: .; J gene: TRBJ2-2; V gene: TRBV10-3; CDR3 DNA: TGTGCCATCAGAAGGACAGGGGGCACCGGGGAGCTGTTTTTT; CDR3 protein: CAIRRTGGTGELFF
D gene: TRBD2; clone size: .; J gene: TRBJ2-1; V gene: TRBV7-2; CDR3 DNA: TGTGCCAGCACTTGGGGGACTAGCGCCATCCCTGAGCAGTTCTTC; CDR3 protein: CASTWGTSAIPEQFF
D gene: .; clone size: .; J gene: TRBJ2-7; V gene: TRBV5-1; CDR3 DNA: TGCGCCAGCAGCTTGGTGAGCGGCTACGAGCAGTACTTC; CDR3 protein: CASSLVSGYEQYF
D gene: .; clone size: .; J gene: TRBJ1-2; V gene: TRBV7-9; CDR3 DNA: TGTGCCAGCAGGGGGCAAAACTATGGCTACACCTTC; CDR3 protein: CASRGQNYGYTF
D gene: TRBD2; clone size: .; J gene: TRBJ2-1; V gene: TRBV7-8; CDR3 DNA: TGTGCCAGCAGCTTCCCGGGACTAGCGGGAGGCAATGAGCAGTTCTTC; CDR3 protein: CASSFPGLAGGNEQFF
D gene: .; clone size: once; J gene: TRBJ2-7; V gene: TRBV11-3; CDR3 DNA: TGTGCCAGCAGCTTAGGACTAAAATACGAGCAGTACTTC; CDR3 protein: CASSLGLKYEQYF
D gene: TRBD2; clone size: .; J gene: TRBJ2-1; V gene: TRBV24-1; CDR3 DNA: TGTGCCACCAGCCCCGGGACTAGAAACAATGAGCAGTTCTTC; CDR3 protein: CATSPGTRNNEQFF
D gene: .; clone size: .; J gene: TRBJ2-7; V gene: TRBV7-2; CDR3 DNA: TGTGCCAGCAGCTATTCCAACTACGAGCAGTACTTC; CDR3 protein: CASSYSNYEQYF
D gene: .; clone size: .; J gene: TRBJ2-7; V gene: TRBV7-2; CDR3 DNA: TGTGCCAGCAGTATCGATCTGACGGCACCCTACGAGCAGTACTTC; CDR3 protein: CASSIDLTAPYEQYF
D gene: .; clone size: .; J gene: TRBJ2-1; V gene: TRBV19; CDR3 DNA: TGTGCCAGTACCGGGCGGGACGCAAATTTCCATGAGCAGTTCTTC; CDR3 protein: CASTGRDANFHEQFF
D gene: .; clone size: .; J gene: TRBJ1-1; V gene: TRBV6-2/TRBV6-3; CDR3 DNA: TGTGCCAGCAGTCAGGGTTTGGCGCGGGCTTTCTTT; CDR3 protein: CASSQGLARAFF
D gene: TRBD2; clone size: .; J gene: TRBJ2-1; V gene: TRBV4-1; CDR3 DNA: TGCGCCAGCAGCCCGGGACTAGCGGGAGGGCGTTTACTCCGCAATGAGCAGTTCTTC; CDR3 protein: CASSPGLAGGRLLRNEQFF
D gene: .; clone size: once; J gene: TRBJ1-2; V gene: TRBV30; CDR3 DNA: TGTGCCTGGAGTGTGGACAGAGGGCGAGTTGGCTACACCTTC; CDR3 protein: CAWSVDRGRVGYTF
D gene: .; clone size: few; J gene: TRBJ2-7; V gene: TRBV7-8; CDR3 DNA: TGTGCCAGCAGCTTTCAGGACCCCCTACGAGAGCAGTACTTC; CDR3 protein: CASSFQDPLREQYF
D gene: .; clone size: .; J gene: TRBJ1-6; V gene: TRBV18; CDR3 DNA: TGTGCCAGCTCACCGGTGGCAGGGAGGGATTCACCCCTCCACTTT; CDR3 protein: CASSPVAGRDSPLHF
D gene: TRBD2; clone size: .; J gene: TRBJ2-2; V gene: TRBV30; CDR3 DNA: TGTGCCTGGACGGGGGTAGCGGGGCGCCGAACCCCCGGGGAGCTGTTTTTT; CDR3 protein: CAWTGVAGRRTPGELFF
D gene: .; clone size: .; J gene: TRBJ1-1; V gene: TRBV7-3; CDR3 DNA: TGTGCCAGCAGCTTAAATAGCCAGAACACTGAAGCTTTCTTT; CDR3 protein: CASSLNSQNTEAFF
D gene: TRBD2; clone size: .; J gene: TRBJ2-7; V gene: TRBV4-2; CDR3 DNA: TGTGCCAGCAGCCAAGTTAGCGGGAGTTACGAGCAGTACTTC; CDR3 protein: CASSQVSGSYEQYF
D gene: TRBD1; clone size: .; J gene: TRBJ1-3; V gene: TRBV4-3; CDR3 DNA: TGCGCCAGCAGCCAAAGCCAGGGGGTTTACTCTGGAAACACCATATATTTT; CDR3 protein: CASSQSQGVYSGNTIYF
D gene: .; clone size: .; J gene: TRBJ2-2; V gene: TRBV30; CDR3 DNA: TGTGCCTGGAAGGACATTAACACCGGGGAGCTGTTTTTT; CDR3 protein: CAWKDINTGELFF